The clone carrying this T cell receptor beta chain appeared a single time. Antigen: not known. The data originate from a study of cytomegalovirus exposure and HLA in healthy donors. Study outcomes and limitations: The finding came from a later analysis; first-cohort TCR clusters tended to co-occur in the roughly 120 validation repertoires. Investigators reported under 200 TCR beta chains as tied to cytomegalovirus. The study found most TCR sequences rare, yet found some public TCRs in many donors.

The CDR3 length is 16 residues. V gave up 6 bases and J gave up 4 bases; unmatched junction bases: 10. Germline V CDR1 and CDR2: SEHNR, FQNEAQ (reference sequence). Sequenced by immunoSEQ multiplex PCR; TCRdb stores in-frame clones only, minus some. The data show 90,000 to 150,000 clones, about 83% seen once. Material for sequencing was PBMCs. The chain employs TRBV7-9 and TRBJ1-3, with 9 bases aligning to TRBD1. The receptor was derived from a man aged 18 to 35 in good health and CMV-seronegative. CDR3 sequence (DNA): TGTGCCAGCAGGTCCGGGACAGGGAAAACCGGAAACACCATATATTTT. This translates into CASRSGTGKTGNTIYF.